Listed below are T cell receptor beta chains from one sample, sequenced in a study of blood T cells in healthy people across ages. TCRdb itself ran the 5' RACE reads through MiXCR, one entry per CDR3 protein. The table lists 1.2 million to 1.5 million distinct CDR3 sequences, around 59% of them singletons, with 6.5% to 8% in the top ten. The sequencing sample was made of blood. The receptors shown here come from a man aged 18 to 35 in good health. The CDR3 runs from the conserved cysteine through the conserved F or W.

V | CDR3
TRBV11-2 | CASSLVREGLQYF
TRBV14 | CASSQQGARNSPLHF
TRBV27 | CASSLTSANEQFF
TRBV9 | CATSLGTSGHNEQFF
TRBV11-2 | CASSLRPGEAFF
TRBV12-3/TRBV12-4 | CASRVYGRENIQYF
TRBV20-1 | CSPGQGAADTQYF
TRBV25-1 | CASHDMVVDGYTF
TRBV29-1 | CSVGARDTYGYTF
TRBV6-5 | CASKETGELFF
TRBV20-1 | CSALSGRAQETQYF
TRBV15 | CAASREKLVNSPLHF
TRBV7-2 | CASSLVSGGANVLTF
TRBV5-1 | CASSLGDSNEKLFF
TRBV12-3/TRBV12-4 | CVSSFSSTGDTQYF
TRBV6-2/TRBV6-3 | CASSFRGADYEQYF
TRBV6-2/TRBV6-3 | CASSSSAEQFF
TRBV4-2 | CASSQGQDTSNEAFF
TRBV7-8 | CASSFQRPSADQPQHF
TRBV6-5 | CASSYSIGADYEQYF
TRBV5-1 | CASSPVGLAEKLFF
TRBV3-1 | CASSQDGGIGETQYF
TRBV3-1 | CASSQDAGHPYEQYF
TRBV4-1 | CASSGSRARNTEAFF
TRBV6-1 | CASLNYGYTF
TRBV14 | CASSLWTAISYNEQFF
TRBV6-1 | CASILDGGPTNTEAFF
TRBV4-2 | CASSLNSGGPTDTQYF
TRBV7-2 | CASSLGDGEQYF
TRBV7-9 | CASSLVGTPEQYF
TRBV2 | CASSEERYEQYF
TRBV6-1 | CASLERGVRDLTYNEQFF
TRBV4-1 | CASSEEGSGRVTDTQYF
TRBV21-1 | CASSKEQGMTQYF
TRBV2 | CASSEEAREASRQPQHF
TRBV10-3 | CAIRRQGVGTEAFF
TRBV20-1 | CSAIRQGAGEQFF
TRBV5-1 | CASREGPTAETQYF
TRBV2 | CASPVSTGANVLTF